The 21 T cell receptor beta chains below come from one sample, sequenced in a study of blood T cell repertoires in COVID-19. Sequencing was performed with immunoSEQ multiplex PCR; in TCRdb, only in-frame clones are kept and a portion is missing. The table shows some 150,000 clones, with around 80% occurring only once. Source material: peripheral blood. These TCRs come from a woman aged 50 to 60 with acute or convalescent COVID-19.

The chain is built from TRBV12-3 or TRBV12-4 and TRBJ1-2, with D possibly TRBD1 on 5 matching bases. Trimming pared 7 bases from V and 2 bases from J, leaving 11 bases between. This CDR3 spans 13 amino acids. CDR3: CASTLEGNYGYTF. The CDR3 DNA reads as TGTGCCAGCACCCTGGAGGGGAACTATGGCTACACCTTC.

V and J are TRBV7-2 and TRBJ2-5; 9 bases are a match to TRBD2. The CDR3 is 16 amino acids. V shed 3 bases and J 2 bases; nucleotides not matched to a gene: 7. CDR1 is SGHTA and CDR2 is FQGNSA in the germline V gene. CDR3 DNA sequence: TGTGCCAGCAGCTTTTTCGGCGGGGGGGCACAAGAGACCCAGTACTTC. Translated: CASSFFGGGAQETQYF.

This clone was found a few times. This chain uses TRBV2 with TRBJ1-1, with 7 bases matching TRBD1. Germline lookup yields CDR1 SNHLY and CDR2 FYNNEI. This CDR3 spans 16 amino acids. The V gene end was trimmed by 3 bases and the J gene end by 2 bases; junction bases not matched to a gene: 9. As DNA, the CDR3 is TGTGCCAGCAGTGAGGGGACAGACTCTTCTAACACTGAAGCTTTCTTT. This codes for CASSEGTDSSNTEAFF.

The rearrangement joins TRBV7-2 to TRBJ1-2; tentatively, D is TRBD1 (5 bases). Between the trimmed V and J ends, which lost 2 bases and 7 bases, there was a span of 14 bases. Looked up from germline, CDR1 is SGHTA and CDR2 is FQGNSA. The CDR3 is 14 residues long. The CDR3 bases are TGTGCCAGCAGCTTACAGGGTGATGGTGGTGGCTACACCTTC. This codes for CASSLQGDGGGYTF.

This clone turned up a few times. This chain links TRBV11-2 with TRBJ1-1, with D unclear. Looked up from germline, CDR1 is SGHAT and CDR2 is FQNNGV. V lost 6 bases, J lost 0 bases, and 11 bases lay in between. This CDR3 has 14 amino acids. The CDR3 coding sequence is TGTGCCAGCAGAAATAGCCAAATGAACACTGAAGCTTTCTTT. Protein: CASRNSQMNTEAFF. Combining the CDR3 with reference TRBV11-2 and TRBJ1-1 gives the whole variable domain EAGVAQSPRYKIIEKRQSVAFWCNPISGHATLYWYQQILGQGPKLLIQFQNNGVVDDSQLPKDRFSAERLKGVDSTLKIQPAKLEDSAVYLCASRNSQMNTEAFFGQGTRLTVV.

The V and J genes are TRBV10-2 and TRBJ1-5, with TRBD1 as a possible D gene (5 bases). Trimming left V 10 bases short and J 5 bases short, with 15 bases between. In germline, CDR1 is WSHSY, CDR2 SAAADI. There are 13 residues in the CDR3. DNA for the CDR3: TGCGCCACCCGGGGGGGGGAACATCAGCCCCAGCATTTT. Protein: CATRGGEHQPQHF.

This clone was seen a few times. CDR3 nucleotides: TGCGCCAGCAGCCAAGAATGGGGCAGGGCGACTCCTGGAAACACCATATATTTT. Translated, it gives CASSQEWGRATPGNTIYF. This chain uses TRBV4-3 with TRBJ1-3, with D possibly matching TRBD1 (5 bases). Trimming took 0 bases from V and 2 from J, leaving 17 bases between them. The CDR3 contains 18 residues. Germline CDR1 is LGHNA and CDR2 is YSLEER.

This clone is a singleton in its sample. This rearrangement joins TRBV3-1 (or the pseudogene TRBV3-2) to TRBJ1-4; the match to TRBD1 covers 8 bases. Germline lookup yields CDR1 LGHDT and CDR2 YNNKEL (reference sequence). The ends lost 4 bases at V and 8 bases at J; junction bases unmatched: 6. CDR3 size: 14 residues. In DNA, the CDR3 is TGTGCCAGCAGCCGAACGGGACAGGTCGAAAAACTGTTTTTT. It encodes CASSRTGQVEKLFF.

The chain links TRBV6-5 to TRBJ1-2; D is perhaps TRBD1 (5 bases). The ends were cut back, 6 bases at V and 4 bases at J, with 18 bases in the middle. Germline CDR1 is MNHEY and CDR2 is SVGAGI. The CDR3 length is 15 residues. The CDR3 loop reads CASRLSREGIYGYTF. The CDR3 region has the DNA TGTGCCAGCAGACTCTCGAGGGAGGGGATCTATGGCTACACCTTC.

V gene TRBV7-9 combines with J gene TRBJ1-4; 8 nucleotides line up with TRBD1. The ends lost 2 bases at V and 8 bases at J; junction bases unmatched: 4. Germline loops: CDR1 SEHNR, CDR2 FQNEAQ (reference sequence). This CDR3 comprises 14 residues. The CDR3 loop is CASSLQGAGEKLFF. For the CDR3, the DNA is TGTGCCAGCAGCTTACAGGGGGCTGGGGAAAAACTGTTTTTT.

This rearrangement joins TRBV30 to TRBJ1-1, with 9 bases lining up with TRBD1. The CDR3 loop spans 12 amino acids. After removal of 3 bases from V and 10 bases from J, the junction contained 6 bases not matched to a gene. Germline CDR1 reads GTSNPN; CDR2 reads SVGIG (reference sequence). This CDR3 is CAWRGTGSGAFF. CDR3 DNA sequence: TGTGCCTGGAGGGGGACAGGGAGCGGAGCTTTCTTT.

This clone was counted at least ten times. The V and J genes are TRBV15 and TRBJ1-1, with D unclear. The V gene lost 1 base and the J gene lost 8 bases, with 11 bases spanning the gap. The CDR3 contains 13 residues. Germline values: CDR1 LNHNV, CDR2 YYDKDF (reference sequence). The CDR3 spells CATSRGPLEEAFF. CDR3 sequence (DNA): TGTGCCACCAGCAGAGGCCCCCTGGAGGAAGCTTTCTTT.

This clone was seen a few times. V and J are TRBV14 and TRBJ1-1, with unresolved D. This CDR3 spans 12 amino acids. V gave up 1 base and J gave up 4 bases, with 4 bases separating them. In germline, CDR1 is SGHDN, CDR2 FVKESK. The CDR3 region has the DNA TGTGCCAGCAGCCAAGTTCTCACTGAAGCTTTCTTT. This gives the protein CASSQVLTEAFF.

The genes are TRBV18 and TRBJ2-1, with a tentative D call TRBD1 (5 bases). Germline assignment: CDR1 KGHSH and CDR2 LQKENI. This CDR3 spans 14 amino acids. Deletions cut 2 bases from V and 5 bases from J, with 10 bases between. This CDR3 is CASSPEAQDNEQFF. CDR3 sequence (DNA): TGTGCCAGCTCACCAGAGGCACAGGACAATGAGCAGTTCTTC.

V is TRBV7-3 and J is TRBJ1-1, with no clear D. This CDR3 has 12 residues. V was pared by 10 bases and J by 3 bases, with 12 bases between. CDR1 and CDR2 (germline): SGHTA, FQGTGA. The DNA of the CDR3 is TGTGCCATTTCTGGGGAGGACACTGAAGCTTTCTTT. Translation: CAISGEDTEAFF.

The gene calls are TRBV7-2 and TRBJ1-6, with 10 bases identical to TRBD1. Trimming cost V 5 bases and J 7 bases; bases outside gene matches: 2. Germline CDR1 reads SGHTA; CDR2 reads FQGNSA. This CDR3 has 14 residues. The CDR3 bases are TGTGCCAGCAGCGGGACAGGGGTCAATTCACCCCTCCACTTT. Its translation is CASSGTGVNSPLHF.

The chain is built from TRBV7-2 and TRBJ1-5, with 7 nucleotides matching TRBD1. CDR1 and CDR2 from the germline V gene are SGHTA and FQGNSA. J lost 4 bases, V lost 1 base, and 10 bases had no gene match. The CDR3 has 17 amino acids. The CDR3 is CASSLDWSGGRNQPQHF. CDR3 DNA sequence: TGTGCCAGCAGCTTAGATTGGTCAGGGGGGAGGAATCAGCCCCAGCATTTT. The complete variable domain, with remaining parts taken from reference TRBV7-2 and TRBJ1-5, reads GAGVSQSPSNKVTEKGKDVELRCDPISGHTALYWYRQSLGQGLEFLIYFQGNSAPDKSGLPSDRFSAERTGGSVSTLTIQRTQQEDSAVYLCASSLDWSGGRNQPQHFGDGTRLSIL.

J is TRBJ2-2 and V is TRBV29-1; 9 bases agree with TRBD1. The trim removed 4 bases at V and 5 bases at J, leaving 8 bases unmatched. CDR3 length equals 15 residues. Germline loops: CDR1 SQVTM, CDR2 ANQGSEA. CDR3 coding DNA: TGCAGCGTTGCCGTTTGGGACAGGGAAACCGGGGAGCTGTTTTTT. Translated, it gives CSVAVWDRETGELFF.

The rearrangement uses TRBV7-2 and TRBJ2-3, with TRBD2 matching 8 bases. There are 13 residues in the CDR3. Germline CDR1 SGHTA, CDR2 FQGNSA. J gave up 13 bases and V 5 bases, and 11 bases lay outside the gene matches. DNA for the CDR3: TGTGCCAGCAGCCCAGAGCCGGGACTAGTGAAGTATTTT. It is translated as CASSPEPGLVKYF.

This sequence joins TRBV7-2 and TRBJ2-3; a possible D gene is TRBD2 (5 bases). In germline, CDR1 is SGHTA, CDR2 FQGNSA. The CDR3 sequence is 14 residues long. V was clipped by 5 bases and J by 6 bases, with 15 bases between them. CDR3 in amino acids: CASSPQLGLDTQYF. Here the CDR3 DNA reads TGTGCCAGCAGCCCCCAACTAGGTTTGGATACGCAGTATTTT.

The chain is built from TRBV18 and TRBJ1-2; D remains ambiguous. This CDR3 comprises 13 residues. In germline, CDR1 is KGHSH, CDR2 LQKENI. The germline V and J ends were trimmed by 6 bases and 3 bases, with 11 bases remaining between them. In nucleotides, the CDR3 is TGTGCCAGCTCGGAGAGGAAGGACTATGGCTACACCTTC. This gives the protein CASSERKDYGYTF.